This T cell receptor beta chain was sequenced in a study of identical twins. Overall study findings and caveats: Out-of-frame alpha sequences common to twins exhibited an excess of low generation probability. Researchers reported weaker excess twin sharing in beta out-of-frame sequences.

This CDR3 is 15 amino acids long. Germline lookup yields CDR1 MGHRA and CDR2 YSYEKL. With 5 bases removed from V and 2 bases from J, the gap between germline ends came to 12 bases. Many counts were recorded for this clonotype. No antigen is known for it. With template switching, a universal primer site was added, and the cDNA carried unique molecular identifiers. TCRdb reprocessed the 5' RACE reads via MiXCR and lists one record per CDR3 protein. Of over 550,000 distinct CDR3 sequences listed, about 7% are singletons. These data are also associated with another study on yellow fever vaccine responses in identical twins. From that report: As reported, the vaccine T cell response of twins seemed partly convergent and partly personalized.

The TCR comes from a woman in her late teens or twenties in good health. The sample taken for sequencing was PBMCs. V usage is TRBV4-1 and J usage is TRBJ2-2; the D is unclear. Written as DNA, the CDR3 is TGCGCCAGCAGCAACTTGGAGCAAAACACCGGGGAGCTGTTTTTT. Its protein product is CASSNLEQNTGELFF.